This TCR beta chain was obtained from a study of immune evolution from preneoplasia to lung adenocarcinoma. Overall study: HLA loss of heterozygosity: about 7% AIS, approximately 15% MIA, over 25% ADC, none AAH.

To note about this clone: Its antigen is still unknown.

Data came from immunoSEQ multiplex PCR; TCRdb stores just in-frame clones and leaves some out. The table records about 4,600 clones, about three quarters of them present only once. Points from the study as a whole: Later-stage lesions appeared to have more T cells, more diversity, less clonality.

From germline, CDR1 is SGHNT and CDR2 YYREEE (reference sequence). CDR3 length: 14 amino acids. The V gene lost 4 bases and the J gene lost 5 bases, with 14 bases spanning the gap. Sequencing used FFPE minimally invasive lung adenocarcinoma tissue. The TCR comes from a person aged 55-79 years with lung adenocarcinoma. This chain connects TRBV5-4 to TRBJ2-3; TRBD2 might be the D (6 bases). The DNA of the CDR3 is TGTGCCAGCAGCCGACCCGGGGGAGGAGATACGCAGTATTTT. This gives the protein CASSRPGGGDTQYF.